This T cell receptor beta chain came from a study of a mutant IDH1 vaccine in newly diagnosed glioma. V shed 4 bases and J shed 1 base, with 7 bases lying between them. Germline CDR1 GTSNPN, CDR2 SVGIG (reference sequence). The CDR3 contains 12 residues. Sequenced by immunoSEQ multiplex PCR; TCRdb stores in-frame clones only, minus some. The sample contains approximately 30,000 clones, 79% of which appear only once. Worth noting for this clone: Its antigen remains unidentified.

Time point meaning: week 35, safety follow-up. What each vaccine dose contained was 300 ug of mutant IDH1 20-mer peptide, accompanied by topical imiquimod. The TCR comes from a woman aged 25 to 45 with glioma. Some clones in this sample may be carry-over from other donors' samples. This specimen was PBMCs, taken from a glioma patient whose treatment included an IDH1 peptide vaccine. This chain connects TRBV30 to TRBJ1-1, with D possibly matching TRBD1 (5 bases). CDR3 in DNA: TGTGCCTGGACCCAGGGGAACACTGAAGCTTTCTTT. Residues: CAWTQGNTEAFF.